This T cell receptor beta chain is from a study of beta chain features in type 1 diabetes. This clone was detected only a few times. The antigen is unknown. Expressed TCRB transcripts were sequenced because the isolated RNA had all been reverse transcribed beforehand. The method was immunoSEQ multiplex PCR; TCRdb's version includes in-frame clones alone and lacks a portion of them. Among about 180,000 clones, approximately 7.9% were seen once, and the ten largest hold 0.5% to 0.55%. The collection from each donor was one heparinised blood draw averaging approximately 110 mL. Study-wide results and caveats: Shortening that was moderate but significant affected the TCRB CDR3s of Type 1 diabetes patients in all four CD4+ subsets.

The CDR3 runs 14 residues. V lost 5 bases and J 10 bases, leaving 21 bases between the germline ends. Germline V gene data show CDR1 as SQVTM and CDR2 as ANQGSEA. This sequence was found in a man younger than 30 with type 1 diabetes. Sequencing input: central memory CD4+ T cells from blood. The chain links TRBV29-1 to TRBJ2-1, with D perhaps matching TRBD1 (5 bases). CDR3 in amino acids: CSVPFLTGRGEQFF. The CDR3 nucleotides read TGCAGCGTTCCCTTTTTGACTGGAAGGGGCGAGCAGTTCTTC.